This paragraph covers one T cell receptor (beta chain) sequence. The target of this receptor is not known. No per-base quality is available; no much larger clone lies one base away. Library generation was performed with RT-PCR. The data were produced on a NextSeq 550. TCRdb passed the public sequencing reads through fastp at Q25 and MiXCR, retaining productive beta sequences. Entries are consolidated by CDR3 protein sequence, retaining the most common genes and DNA. This sample has about 960,000 distinct CDR3 sequences in its table, and approximately 18% of those were observed once. The top ten clonotypes cover 6% of the sample. The CDR3 sequence holds 13 residues, the cysteine and phenylalanine included. Here the CDR3 DNA is all that survives: 39 bases in frame from base 1. The germline V end is reduced by 4 bases and the J end by 4 bases; junction bases left unmatched: 3. CDR1 and CDR2, looked up from the germline V gene, are ENHRY and SYGVKD.

The data belong to a study of patients and donors after allogeneic stem cell transplantation (dated by TCRdb to 2018 to 2020). Material for sequencing was blood, either unsorted or a sorted T cell fraction (not recorded which). The rearrangement combines TRBV10-3 with TRBJ2-5, and TRBD2 aligns with 7 junction nucleotides. The TCR was taken from a human donor who was either an allogeneic HSCT recipient or a stem cell or donor lymphocyte infusion donor (not recorded which). It is not recorded whose cells these are; they may come from a transplant donor. The CDR3 here reads CAISAGGGETQYF. The nucleotide sequence reads as follows: TGTGCCATCAGTGCCGGCGGGGGAGAGACCCAGTACTTC.